This is a list of T cell receptor beta chains from one sample in a study of blood T cells in healthy people across ages. TCRdb reprocessed the 5' RACE reads via MiXCR and lists one record per CDR3 protein. The sample yields 600,000 or so distinct CDR3 sequences, 25% to 35% seen once. Sequencing was performed on blood. These receptors were taken from an elderly woman in good health. Both conserved end residues are part of each CDR3. The D gene is left open where the match is weak. Clone size is not always given. Where it is, it says once, few, many or a class for expanded clones.

clone size: -; V gene: TRBV12-3/TRBV12-4; D gene: -; J gene: TRBJ2-7; CDR3 length: 13; CDR3 DNA: TGTGCCAGCAGCCCCCCGACCTCCTACGAGCAGTACTTC; CDR3 protein: CASSPPTSYEQYF
clone size: -; V gene: TRBV10-3; D gene: TRBD1; J gene: TRBJ1-6; CDR3 length: 13; CDR3 DNA: TGTGCCACCAAAGGGACAGATAATTCACCCCCCCACTTT; CDR3 protein: CATKGTDNSPPHF
clone size: -; V gene: TRBV20-1; D gene: TRBD1; J gene: TRBJ2-7; CDR3 length: 16; CDR3 DNA: TGCAGTGCAGCAACCGGGACAGGCTTTCACTCCTACGAGCAGTACTTC; CDR3 protein: CSAATGTGFHSYEQYF
clone size: -; V gene: TRBV20-1; D gene: -; J gene: TRBJ2-1; CDR3 length: 13; CDR3 DNA: TGCAGTGCTAGTGGGGGACCTCAAGAGACCCAGTTCTTC; CDR3 protein: CSASGGPQETQFF
clone size: few; V gene: TRBV30; D gene: -; J gene: TRBJ1-5; CDR3 length: 13; CDR3 DNA: TGTGCCTGGAGCGAAAACGTGGGTCAGCCCCAGCATTTT; CDR3 protein: CAWSENVGQPQHF
clone size: many; V gene: TRBV5-6; D gene: TRBD2; J gene: TRBJ2-1; CDR3 length: 14; CDR3 DNA: TGTGCCAGCAGCCGCAGACCGGGACTAGCGGGACAGTTCTTC; CDR3 protein: CASSRRPGLAGQFF
clone size: few; V gene: TRBV27; D gene: -; J gene: TRBJ1-2; CDR3 length: 13; CDR3 DNA: TGTGCCAGCAAGGAGGGCGAGAACTATGGCTACACCTTC; CDR3 protein: CASKEGENYGYTF
clone size: once; V gene: TRBV2; D gene: -; J gene: TRBJ1-1; CDR3 length: 14; CDR3 DNA: TGTGCCACCACCTACCTAGGGGAGAACACTGAAGCTTTCTTT; CDR3 protein: CATTYLGENTEAFF
clone size: many; V gene: TRBV4-2; D gene: -; J gene: TRBJ1-6; CDR3 length: 15; CDR3 DNA: TGTGCCAGCAGCCAAGATTGGCAGGAGGATTCACCCCTCCACTTT; CDR3 protein: CASSQDWQEDSPLHF
clone size: -; V gene: TRBV7-8; D gene: -; J gene: TRBJ2-1; CDR3 length: 15; CDR3 DNA: TGTGCCAGCGGGGTAACAGGGCATCTACAAAGCGAGCAGTTCTTC; CDR3 protein: CASGVTGHLQSEQFF
clone size: few; V gene: TRBV20-1; D gene: TRBD1; J gene: TRBJ1-1; CDR3 length: 15; CDR3 DNA: TGCAGTGCTACCGTAGCGGGACAGTTGAACACTGAAGCTTTCTTT; CDR3 protein: CSATVAGQLNTEAFF
clone size: -; V gene: TRBV21-1; D gene: -; J gene: TRBJ1-3; CDR3 length: 14; CDR3 DNA: TGTGCCAGCCCCTCAGCCAACTCTGGAAACACCATATATTTT; CDR3 protein: CASPSANSGNTIYF
clone size: -; V gene: TRBV7-2; D gene: -; J gene: TRBJ2-5; CDR3 length: 16; CDR3 DNA: TGTGCCAGCAGCCTACTTGGGGGCTCTGTGGAAGAGACCCAGTACTTC; CDR3 protein: CASSLLGGSVEETQYF
clone size: -; V gene: TRBV2; D gene: -; J gene: TRBJ2-5; CDR3 length: 14; CDR3 DNA: TGTGCCAGCGTAGTAGGGGGGCGTGATGGGACCCAGTACTTC; CDR3 protein: CASVVGGRDGTQYF
clone size: -; V gene: TRBV30; D gene: TRBD1; J gene: TRBJ1-2; CDR3 length: 16; CDR3 DNA: TGTGCCTGGACCCTAGGGACAGCTTCAGCTAACTATGGCTACACCTTC; CDR3 protein: CAWTLGTASANYGYTF
clone size: few; V gene: TRBV30; D gene: -; J gene: TRBJ2-7; CDR3 length: 12; CDR3 DNA: TGTGCCTGGAGTGAGACAGCCTACGAGCAGTACTTC; CDR3 protein: CAWSETAYEQYF
clone size: many; V gene: TRBV20-1; D gene: -; J gene: TRBJ2-7; CDR3 length: 13; CDR3 DNA: TGCAGTGCTAGCCAAGACAGCTCCTACGAGCAGTACTTC; CDR3 protein: CSASQDSSYEQYF